The next 21 T cell receptor beta chains were all read from a single sample in a study of circulating tumor DNA in untreated peripheral T-cell lymphoma. Sequenced by immunoSEQ multiplex PCR; TCRdb stores in-frame clones only, minus some. The sample lists a few thousand clones; more than 65% were seen once. The sequencing input was tumor tissue. These receptors came from a human donor with peripheral T-cell lymphoma.

V is TRBV6-8 and J is TRBJ2-7; D unresolved. V was clipped by 7 bases and J by 4 bases, with 26 bases between them. The germline V gene has CDR1 MNHGY and CDR2 SAAAGT. The CDR3 length is 17 residues. The CDR3: CASTGFGSRESRYEQYF. In DNA form, the CDR3 reads TGTGCCAGCACTGGTTTCGGGTCGCGTGAGTCCCGATACGAGCAGTACTTC.

This sequence joins TRBV19 and TRBJ1-2; 7 bases fit TRBD1. Germline CDR1 and CDR2: LNHDA and SQIVND (reference sequence). Trimming removed 5 bases from V and 6 bases from J; junction bases left unmatched: 6. CDR3 size: 13 residues. CDR3 amino acids: CASSPRGVDGYTF. The CDR3, as DNA: TGTGCCAGTAGTCCCAGGGGGGTAGATGGCTACACCTTC.

The rearrangement uses TRBV11-3 and TRBJ1-1; tentatively, D is TRBD1 (5 bases). The germline V and J ends were trimmed by 7 bases and 0 bases, with 21 bases remaining between them. The CDR3 length is 17 residues. Germline V gives CDR1 SGHNT, CDR2 YENEEA. CDR3 nucleotide sequence: TGTGCCAGCACCGATCAGGGCAGGGTAATCTTGAACACTGAAGCTTTCTTT. Translated: CASTDQGRVILNTEAFF.

The V gene is TRBV18, the J gene TRBJ1-5; maybe TRBD1 (6 bases). CDR1 KGHSH and CDR2 LQKENI come from the germline V gene. The CDR3 covers 14 residues. V lost 3 bases, J lost 8 bases, and 14 bases lay in between. Here the CDR3 reads CASSPGGQHKPQHF. In nucleotides, the CDR3 is TGTGCCAGCTCACCGGGCGGACAGCACAAGCCCCAGCATTTT.

In the case of this clone: A read error may account for a junction end that differs from germline. This chain joins TRBV6-8 and TRBJ2-5; 10 positions match TRBD2. From germline, CDR1 is MNHGY and CDR2 SAAAGT. The length of the CDR3 is 15 residues. The CDR3 region has the DNA TGTGCCATCAGTGTTGGACCAGCGGGAGGGGAAACCCAGTACTTC. The encoded protein is CAISVGPAGGETQYF.

This clone was observed a few times. The chain links TRBV6-8 to TRBJ1-4; possibly TRBD1 for D (6 bases). The V end lost 4 bases, the J end lost 7 bases, and 10 bases lay between the germline ends. This CDR3 region has 13 residues. Per germline, CDR1 MNHGY and CDR2 SAAAGT. The CDR3 coding sequence is TGTGCCAGCAGTTTAGGACAGTTTGAAAAACTGTTTTTT. Amino acids: CASSLGQFEKLFF.

A remark on this clone: The DNA includes a base that is either unread or ambiguous, and X takes the place of its residue. The chain joins TRBV28 to TRBJ2-7, with D unresolved. CDR1 and CDR2 (germline): MDHEN, SYDVKM. Between the trimmed V and J ends, which lost 6 bases and 0 bases, there was a span of 12 bases. The CDR3 runs 14 residues. Here the CDR3 DNA reads TGTGCCAGCAGCCCCGGCGAYCCCTCCTACGAGCAGTACTTC. This sequence encodes CASSPGXPSYEQYF. The entire CDR3 protein reads CASSPGDPSYEQYF.

The rearrangement links TRBV6-8 to TRBJ1-1; 7 nucleotides match TRBD1. After removal of 5 bases from V and 3 bases from J, the junction contained 3 bases not matched to a gene. This CDR3 is built from 13 residues. The germline CDR1 and CDR2 sequences are MNHGY and SAAAGT. The CDR3 sequence is CASSVGGDTEAFF. The CDR3, as DNA: TGTGCCAGCAGTGTAGGGGGCGACACTGAAGCTTTCTTT.

The genes are TRBV19 and TRBJ1-6; D is unclear. The CDR3 is 12 amino acids. The germline V and J ends were trimmed by 1 base and 9 bases, with 4 bases remaining between them. Germline V gene data show CDR1 as LNHDA and CDR2 as SQIVND (reference sequence). CDR3 amino acids: CASSIGLSPLHF. The CDR3 DNA reads TGTGCCAGTAGTATAGGCCTTTCACCCCTCCACTTT.

The J gene is TRBJ2-1, the V gene TRBV15; 11 bases are shared with TRBD2. The CDR3 extends over 18 amino acids. The V gene end was trimmed by 4 bases and the J gene end by 8 bases; junction bases not matched to a gene: 16. CDR1 is LNHNV and CDR2 is YYDKDF in the germline V gene (reference sequence). The chain's CDR3 is CATSILPGLAEAVDEQFF. The CDR3 region has the DNA TGTGCCACCAGCATCCTACCGGGACTAGCGGAAGCGGTGGATGAGCAGTTCTTC.

The chain recombines TRBV2 with TRBJ1-1; 10 nucleotides align to TRBD1. The germline CDR1 and CDR2 sequences are SNHLY and FYNNEI. CDR3 length: 13 amino acids. With V trimmed by 7 bases and J by 10 bases, 9 bases remained unmatched. In nucleotides, the CDR3 is TGTGCCAGCATCGGGGACAGGGGCGAGGGAGCTTTCTTT. Translating it yields CASIGDRGEGAFF.

The V gene is TRBV14, the J gene TRBJ2-5, with 14 positions matching TRBD2. The CDR3 is 18 amino acids. Unmatched junction bases numbered 10, after V lost 3 bases and J lost 4 bases. The germline gives CDR1 SGHDN, CDR2 FVKESK. The DNA for the CDR3 is TGTGCCAGCAGCCATCCCGCGACTAGCGGGGGGGGAGGAGAGACCCAGTACTTC. Translated, it gives CASSHPATSGGGGETQYF.

The V call is TRBV19, the J call TRBJ2-2; D perhaps matches TRBD1 (7 bases). This CDR3 has 16 amino acids. Germline V gives CDR1 LNHDA, CDR2 SQIVND (reference sequence). Trimming shortened V by 2 bases and J by 4 bases, and 14 bases separated the two germline ends. The CDR3 region is CASSIIRQGGTGELFF. CDR3 coding DNA: TGTGCCAGTAGTATAATCAGACAGGGAGGCACCGGGGAGCTGTTTTTT.

This chain connects TRBV6-8 to TRBJ1-5, with D unclear. The CDR3 runs to 15 residues. With 1 base removed from V and 4 bases from J, the gap between germline ends came to 11 bases. Germline values: CDR1 MNHGY, CDR2 SAAAGT. The CDR3 reads CASSYYLAANQPQHF. The CDR3 DNA reads TGTGCCAGCAGTTACTACTTAGCAGCGAATCAGCCCCAGCATTTT.

The chain uses TRBV19 and TRBJ2-1, with TRBD1 matching over 9 bases. With 6 bases clipped from V and 7 bases from J, the junction kept 13 bases outside the gene matches. CDR3 length: 16 amino acids. Germline values: CDR1 LNHDA, CDR2 SQIVND (reference sequence). CDR3 DNA: TGTGCCAGTAGCAGCCACCGGGACAGGGTTATGAATGAGCAGTTCTTC. It specifies CASSSHRDRVMNEQFF.

The chain employs TRBV29-1 and TRBJ1-1, with 7 bases matching TRBD1. The CDR3 runs to 15 residues. The V and J ends lost 4 bases and 6 bases, in that order; junction bases with no gene match: 14. Germline values: CDR1 SQVTM, CDR2 ANQGSEA. CDR3 region: CSVASPGTVRPEAFF. Written as DNA, the CDR3 is TGCAGCGTTGCTTCCCCCGGGACAGTGCGTCCTGAAGCTTTCTTT. Using reference TRBV29-1 and TRBJ1-1 for the parts outside the CDR3, the full variable domain is SAVISQKPSRDICQRGTSLTIQCQVDSQVTMMFWYRQQPGQSLTLIATANQGSEATYESGFVIDKFPISRPNLTFSTLTVSNMSPEDSSIYLCSVASPGTVRPEAFFGQGTRLTVV.

This clone was seen a handful of times. This sequence joins TRBV18 and TRBJ2-1; tentatively, D is TRBD1 (5 bases). V shed 2 bases and J shed 4 bases, with 12 bases lying between them. The CDR3 is 15 amino acids. Germline CDR1 is KGHSH and CDR2 is LQKENI. CDR3 sequence: CASSPRQLLYNEQFF. The CDR3 DNA sequence: TGTGCCAGCTCACCAAGACAGCTACTTTACAATGAGCAGTTCTTC.

V gene TRBV11-3 combines with J gene TRBJ2-2; possible D gene TRBD2, 5 bases. The V and J ends lost 1 base and 5 bases respectively, with 8 bases between them. CDR1 is SGHNT and CDR2 is YENEEA in the germline V gene. The CDR3 totals 14 residues. The CDR3 here is CASSLVRRTGELFF. The CDR3 region has the DNA TGTGCCAGCAGCTTAGTACGGAGGACCGGGGAGCTGTTTTTT.

The V call is TRBV7-5, the J call TRBJ1-3. TRBV7-5 constitutes a pseudogene. This CDR3 contains 15 residues. CDR3 nucleotides: TGTGCCAGCAGCACGGACGGGTTCTCTGGAAACACCATATATTTT. Protein sequence: CASSTDGFSGNTIYF.

The chain joins TRBV10-2 to TRBJ1-5, with D unclear. The CDR3 has 13 residues. Germline V gene data show CDR1 as WSHSY and CDR2 as SAAADI. V dropped 3 bases and J dropped 3 bases, with 6 bases sitting between them. The CDR3 sequence: CASSDEINQPQHF. Here the CDR3 DNA reads TGCGCCAGCAGTGATGAAATCAATCAGCCCCAGCATTTT.

The V and J genes are TRBV6-8 and TRBJ2-7, with a possible D match to TRBD1 (6 bases). V dropped 6 bases and J dropped 2 bases, with 26 bases sitting between them. There are 18 residues in the CDR3. Germline-derived CDR1 and CDR2 are MNHGY and SAAAGT. CDR3 protein: CASRLCRDIPILTYEQYV. The CDR3 DNA is TGTGCCAGCAGGTTATGCCGGGACATTCCAATACTAACCTACGAGCAGTACGTC.